Reported below is one T cell receptor (beta chain). Antigen: not known. In the same sample, other DNA sequences code for this CDR3. The naive CD8 fraction comprised CD45RO-negative cells positively selected for CCR7 and excluded terminally differentiated effector memory CD45RA+ cells. The CDR3 spans 14 residues. From germline, CDR1 is MNHNS and CDR2 SASEGT. V lost 0 bases, J lost 0 bases, and 5 bases lay in between. These data belong to a study of shared clonotypes between healthy human individuals. Here immunoSEQ multiplex PCR was the method, and the copy in TCRdb shows in-frame clones only, minus some. The data contain millions of clones, roughly 95% of them singletons. Whole-study findings and limits: Generation probabilities of non-shared clonotypes were lower (relative to those shared by all four donors).

This TCR was sampled from a man aged 18 to 29 in good health. The sample comprised naive CD8+ T cells sorted from blood. This rearrangement joins TRBV6-1 to TRBJ1-1, with D perhaps TRBD1 (5 bases). The CDR3 reads CASSEAGLNTEAFF. In nucleotides, the CDR3 is TGTGCCAGCAGTGAAGCGGGACTGAACACTGAAGCTTTCTTT.